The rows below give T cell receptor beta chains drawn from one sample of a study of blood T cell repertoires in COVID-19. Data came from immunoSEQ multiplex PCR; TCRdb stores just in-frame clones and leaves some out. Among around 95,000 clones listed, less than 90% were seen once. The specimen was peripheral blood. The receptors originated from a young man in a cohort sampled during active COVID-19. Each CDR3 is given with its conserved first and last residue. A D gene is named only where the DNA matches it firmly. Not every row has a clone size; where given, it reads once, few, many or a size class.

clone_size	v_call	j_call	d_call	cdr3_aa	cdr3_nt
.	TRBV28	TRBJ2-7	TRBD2	CASSLTSGVSYEQYF	TGTGCCAGCAGTTTGACTAGCGGGGTTTCCTACGAGCAGTACTTC
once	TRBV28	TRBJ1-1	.	CASRVGGWTEAFF	TGTGCCAGCAGAGTCGGGGGATGGACTGAAGCTTTCTTT
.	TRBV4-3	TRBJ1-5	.	CASSQGADSNQPQHF	TGCGCCAGCAGCCAAGGGGCAGATAGCAATCAGCCCCAGCATTTT
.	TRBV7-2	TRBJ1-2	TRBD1	CASSLGQGMYGYTF	TGTGCCAGCAGCTTAGGACAGGGAATGTATGGCTACACCTTC
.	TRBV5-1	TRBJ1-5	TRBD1	CASSLDRGGQPQHF	TGCGCCAGCAGCTTGGACAGGGGAGGACAGCCCCAGCATTTT
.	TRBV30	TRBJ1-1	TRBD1	CACTGQGEAEAFF	TGTGCCTGTACGGGACAGGGGGAGGCTGAAGCTTTCTTT
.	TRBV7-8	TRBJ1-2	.	CASSSQQGAGGYTF	TGTGCCAGCAGCTCTCAACAGGGAGCCGGTGGCTACACCTTC
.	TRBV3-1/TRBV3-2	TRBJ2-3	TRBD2	CASSQEGGYTDTQYF	TGTGCCAGCAGCCAAGAGGGGGGGTACACAGATACGCAGTATTTT
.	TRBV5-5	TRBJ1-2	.	CASSVDGYYGYTF	TGTGCCAGCAGCGTCGACGGGTACTATGGCTACACCTTC
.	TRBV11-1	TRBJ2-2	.	CASSSYRAGELFF	TGTGCCAGCAGCTCTTACAGGGCCGGGGAGCTGTTTTTT
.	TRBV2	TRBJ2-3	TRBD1	CASSGQGTDTQYF	TGTGCCAGCAGTGGACAGGGGACAGATACGCAGTATTTT
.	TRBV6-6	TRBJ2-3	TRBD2	CASSFGTISTDTQYF	TGTGCCAGCAGTTTTGGGACTATTAGCACAGATACGCAGTATTTT
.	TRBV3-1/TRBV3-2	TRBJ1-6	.	CASSMGQFYNSPLHF	TGTGCCAGCAGTATGGGGCAGTTCTATAATTCACCCCTCCACTTT
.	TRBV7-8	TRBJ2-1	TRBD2	CASSFTGTSGGAGNEQFF	TGTGCCAGCAGCTTTACCGGGACTAGCGGGGGGGCCGGGAATGAGCAGTTCTTC
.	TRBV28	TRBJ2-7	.	CASSLGGTTYEQYF	TGTGCCAGCAGTTTAGGGGGCACGACCTACGAGCAGTACTTC
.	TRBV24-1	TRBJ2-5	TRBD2	CATSDPTERGMGETQYF	TGTGCCACCAGTGACCCTACGGAGCGGGGAATGGGAGAGACCCAGTACTTC
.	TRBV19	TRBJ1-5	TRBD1	CASSITKGANQPQHF	TGTGCCAGTAGTATAACCAAGGGGGCGAACCAGCCCCAGCATTTT
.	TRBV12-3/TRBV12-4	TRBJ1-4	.	CASSPAGGEKLFF	TGTGCCAGCAGCCCGGCGGGGGGTGAAAAACTGTTTTTT
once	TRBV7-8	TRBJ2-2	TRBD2	CASSLPVAGGYTGELFF	TGTGCCAGCAGCTTACCAGTAGCGGGGGGCTACACCGGGGAGCTGTTTTTT
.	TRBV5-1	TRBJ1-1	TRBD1	CASSGQGGNTEAFF	TGCGCCAGCTCTGGACAGGGAGGGAACACTGAAGCTTTCTTT
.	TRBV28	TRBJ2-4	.	CASSPRLLAKNIQYF	TGTGCCAGCAGTCCCCGACTTTTAGCCAAAAACATTCAGTACTTC
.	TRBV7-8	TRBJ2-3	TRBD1	CASIWDRGRGDTQYF	TGTGCCAGCATCTGGGACAGGGGCCGGGGAGATACGCAGTATTTT
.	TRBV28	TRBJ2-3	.	CASSLPRAGTTQYF	TGTGCCAGCAGTTTGCCCCGGGCGGGGACGACGCAGTATTTT
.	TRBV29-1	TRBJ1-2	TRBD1	CSVDRQGPGYTF	TGCAGCGTTGATAGACAGGGTCCTGGCTACACCTTC
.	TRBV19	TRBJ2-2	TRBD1	CASSVTGGVAGELFF	TGTGCCAGTAGTGTCACAGGGGGCGTTGCCGGGGAGCTGTTTTTT
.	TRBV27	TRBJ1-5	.	CASSLAKNQPQHF	TGTGCCAGCAGTTTAGCTAAGAATCAGCCCCAGCATTTT
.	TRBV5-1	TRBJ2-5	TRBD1	CASSLMDRQETQYF	TGCGCCAGCAGCTTGATGGACAGGCAAGAGACCCAGTACTTC
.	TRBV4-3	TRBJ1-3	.	CASSQIASESGNTIYF	TGCGCCAGCAGCCAAATTGCATCCGAGTCTGGAAACACCATATATTTT
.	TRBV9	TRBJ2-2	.	CAPSGYGPNTGELFF	TGTGCCCCGAGCGGATACGGACCGAACACCGGGGAGCTGTTTTTT
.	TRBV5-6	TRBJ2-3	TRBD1	CASSPGQGAGDTQYF	TGTGCCAGCAGCCCCGGACAGGGGGCCGGGGATACGCAGTATTTT
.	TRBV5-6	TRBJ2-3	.	CASSWEDGPEPTDTQYF	TGTGCCAGCAGCTGGGAGGACGGACCTGAACCCACAGATACGCAGTATTTT
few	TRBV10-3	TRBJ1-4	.	CAISAGDVATNEKLFF	TGTGCCATCAGTGCAGGCGACGTTGCAACTAATGAAAAACTGTTTTTT
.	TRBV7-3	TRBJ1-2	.	CASSPERGYGYTF	TGTGCCAGCAGTCCAGAGAGGGGGTATGGCTACACCTTC
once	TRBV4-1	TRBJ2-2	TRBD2	CASSQEGGGAANTGELFF	TGCGCCAGCAGCCAAGAAGGCGGGGGGGCAGCGAACACCGGGGAGCTGTTTTTT
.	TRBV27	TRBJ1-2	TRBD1	CASSLGQGRGYGYTF	TGTGCCAGCAGTCTAGGACAGGGGAGGGGGTATGGCTACACCTTC
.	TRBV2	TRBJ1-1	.	CASSVDRGTEAFF	TGTGCCAGCAGTGTAGACAGAGGCACTGAAGCTTTCTTT
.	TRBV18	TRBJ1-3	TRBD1	CASSPGGQGAYSGNTIYF	TGTGCCAGCTCACCAGGCGGACAGGGGGCGTATTCTGGAAACACCATATATTTT
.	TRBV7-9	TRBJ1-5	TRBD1	CASSAGTGHQPQHF	TGTGCCAGCAGCGCCGGGACAGGGCATCAGCCCCAGCATTTT
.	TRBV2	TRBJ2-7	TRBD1	CASSEGGTAYEQYF	TGTGCCAGCAGTGAAGGGGGGACAGCCTACGAGCAGTACTTC
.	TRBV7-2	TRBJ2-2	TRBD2	CASSTGLAGGFRTGELFF	TGTGCCAGCAGCACCGGACTAGCGGGGGGGTTCCGCACCGGGGAGCTGTTTTTT
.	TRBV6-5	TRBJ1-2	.	CASSYSTANYGYTF	TGTGCCAGCAGTTACTCGACAGCTAACTATGGCTACACCTTC
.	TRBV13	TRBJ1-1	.	CASSPLVGGNTEAFF	TGTGCCAGCAGCCCCTTGGTAGGAGGGAACACTGAAGCTTTCTTT
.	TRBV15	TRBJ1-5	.	CATSRDRAGGNQPQHF	TGTGCCACCAGCAGAGATCGGGCAGGGGGCAATCAGCCCCAGCATTTT
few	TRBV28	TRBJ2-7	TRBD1	CASSLGEWDRGSEQYF	TGTGCCAGCAGTTTAGGGGAATGGGACAGGGGGAGCGAGCAGTACTTC
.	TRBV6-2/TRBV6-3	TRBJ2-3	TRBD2	CASSAPGLGSDTQYF	TGTGCCAGCAGTGCCCCGGGACTAGGGTCAGATACGCAGTATTTT
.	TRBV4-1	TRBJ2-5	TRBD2	CASSLGLAGGLETQYF	TGCGCCAGCAGCCTCGGACTAGCGGGGGGGCTAGAGACCCAGTACTTC
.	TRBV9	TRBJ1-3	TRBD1	CASSVGQGASGNTIYF	TGTGCCAGCAGCGTAGGACAGGGCGCCTCTGGAAACACCATATATTTT